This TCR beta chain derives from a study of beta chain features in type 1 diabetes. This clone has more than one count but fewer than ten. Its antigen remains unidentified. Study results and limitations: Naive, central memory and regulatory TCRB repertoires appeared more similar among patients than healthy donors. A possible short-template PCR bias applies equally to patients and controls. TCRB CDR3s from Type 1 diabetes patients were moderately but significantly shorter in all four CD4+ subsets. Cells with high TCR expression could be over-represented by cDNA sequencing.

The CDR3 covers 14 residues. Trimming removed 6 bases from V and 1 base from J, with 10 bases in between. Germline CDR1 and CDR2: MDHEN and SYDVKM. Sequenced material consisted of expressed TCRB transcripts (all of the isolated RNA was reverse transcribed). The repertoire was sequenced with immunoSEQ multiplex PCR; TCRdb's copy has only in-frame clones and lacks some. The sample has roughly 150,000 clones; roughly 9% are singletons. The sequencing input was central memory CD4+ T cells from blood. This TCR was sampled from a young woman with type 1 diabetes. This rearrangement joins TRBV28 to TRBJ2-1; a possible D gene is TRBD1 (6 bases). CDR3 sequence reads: CASSQGQSYNEQFF. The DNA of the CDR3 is TGTGCCAGCAGCCAAGGACAGTCCTACAATGAGCAGTTCTTC.